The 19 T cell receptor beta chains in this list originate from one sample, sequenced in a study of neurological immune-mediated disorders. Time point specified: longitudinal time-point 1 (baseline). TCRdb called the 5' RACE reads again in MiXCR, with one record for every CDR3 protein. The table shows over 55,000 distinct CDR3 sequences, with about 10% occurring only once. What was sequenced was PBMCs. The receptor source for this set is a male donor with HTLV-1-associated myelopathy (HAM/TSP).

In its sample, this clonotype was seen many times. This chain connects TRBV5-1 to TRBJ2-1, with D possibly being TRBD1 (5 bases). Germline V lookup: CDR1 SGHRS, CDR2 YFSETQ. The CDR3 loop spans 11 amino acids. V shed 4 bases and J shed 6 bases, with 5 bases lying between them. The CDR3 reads CASSQGNEQFF. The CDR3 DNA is TGCGCCAGCAGCCAGGGCAATGAGCAGTTCTTC. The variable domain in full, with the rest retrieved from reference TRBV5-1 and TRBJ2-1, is KAGVTQTPRYLIKTRGQQVTLSCSPISGHRSVSWYQQTPGQGLQFLFEYFSETQRNKGNFPGRFSGRQFSNSRSEMNVSTLELGDSALYLCASSQGNEQFFGPGTRLTVL.

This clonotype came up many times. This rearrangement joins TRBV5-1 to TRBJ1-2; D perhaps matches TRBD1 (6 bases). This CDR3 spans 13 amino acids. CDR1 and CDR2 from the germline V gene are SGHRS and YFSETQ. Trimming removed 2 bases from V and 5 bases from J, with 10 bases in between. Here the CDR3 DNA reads TGCGCCAGCAGCTTTCGGACAGTTTATGGCTACACCTTC. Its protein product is CASSFRTVYGYTF.

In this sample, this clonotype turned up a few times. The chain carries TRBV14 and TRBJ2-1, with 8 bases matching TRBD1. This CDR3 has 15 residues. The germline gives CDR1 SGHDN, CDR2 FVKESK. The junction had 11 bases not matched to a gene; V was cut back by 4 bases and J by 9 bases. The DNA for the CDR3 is TGTGCCAGCAGCCCCGGACAGGGCGCCTTGATTGAGCAGTTCTTC. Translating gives CASSPGQGALIEQFF.

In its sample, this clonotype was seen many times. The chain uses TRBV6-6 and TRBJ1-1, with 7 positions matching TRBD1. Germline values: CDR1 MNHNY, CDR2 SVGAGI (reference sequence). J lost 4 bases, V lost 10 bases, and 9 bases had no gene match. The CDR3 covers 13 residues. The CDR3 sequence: CATLRQGGTEAFF. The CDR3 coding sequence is TGTGCCACCCTACGACAGGGAGGCACTGAAGCTTTCTTT.

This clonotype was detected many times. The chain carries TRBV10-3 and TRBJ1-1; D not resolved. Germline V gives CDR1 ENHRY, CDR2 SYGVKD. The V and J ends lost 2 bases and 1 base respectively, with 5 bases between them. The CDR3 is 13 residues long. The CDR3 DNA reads TGTGCCATCAGTGAGATCCGGAACACTGAAGCTTTCTTT. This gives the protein CAISEIRNTEAFF.

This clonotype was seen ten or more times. As DNA, the CDR3 is TGTGCCAGCAGCCCTTCGGGACAGTTTCCCTACGAGCAGTACTTC. Translating gives CASSPSGQFPYEQYF. The chain joins TRBV12-3 or TRBV12-4 to TRBJ2-7; 7 bases agree with TRBD1. The CDR3 contains 15 residues. V gave up 6 bases and J gave up 2 bases; unmatched junction bases: 10.

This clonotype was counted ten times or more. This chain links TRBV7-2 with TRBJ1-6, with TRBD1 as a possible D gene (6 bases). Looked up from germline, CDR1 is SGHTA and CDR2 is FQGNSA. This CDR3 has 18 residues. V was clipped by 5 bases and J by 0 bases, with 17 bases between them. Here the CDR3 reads CASSRWTALSSYNSPLHF. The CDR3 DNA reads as TGTGCCAGCAGCCGATGGACAGCGCTCAGCTCCTATAATTCACCCCTCCACTTT.

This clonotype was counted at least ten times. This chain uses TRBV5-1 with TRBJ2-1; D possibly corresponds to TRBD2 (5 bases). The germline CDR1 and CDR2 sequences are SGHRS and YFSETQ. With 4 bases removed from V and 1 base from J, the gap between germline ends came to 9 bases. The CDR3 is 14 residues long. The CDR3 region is CASSHPGSYNEQFF. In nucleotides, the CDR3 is TGCGCCAGCAGCCACCCGGGATCCTACAATGAGCAGTTCTTC.

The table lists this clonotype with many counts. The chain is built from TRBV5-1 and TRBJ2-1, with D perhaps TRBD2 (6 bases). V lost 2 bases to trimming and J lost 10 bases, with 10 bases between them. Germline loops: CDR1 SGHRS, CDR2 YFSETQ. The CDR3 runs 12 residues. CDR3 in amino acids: CASSFSGDEQFF. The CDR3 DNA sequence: TGCGCCAGCAGCTTTAGCGGTGACGAGCAGTTCTTC.

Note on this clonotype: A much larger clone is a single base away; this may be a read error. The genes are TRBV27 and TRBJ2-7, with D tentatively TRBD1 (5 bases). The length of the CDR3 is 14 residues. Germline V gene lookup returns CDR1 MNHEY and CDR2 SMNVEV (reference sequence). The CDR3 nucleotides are TGTGCCAGAAGTTTATCGGCCAGGGACTACGAGCAGTACTTC. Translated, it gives CARSLSARDYEQYF.

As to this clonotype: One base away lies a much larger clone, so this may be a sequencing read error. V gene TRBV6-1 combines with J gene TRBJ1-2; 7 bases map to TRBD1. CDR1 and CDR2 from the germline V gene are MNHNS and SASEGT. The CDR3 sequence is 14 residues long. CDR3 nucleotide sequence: TGTCCCAGCAGCGACAGGGTGTATGGCTATGGCTACACCTTC. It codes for CPSSDRVYGYGYTF.

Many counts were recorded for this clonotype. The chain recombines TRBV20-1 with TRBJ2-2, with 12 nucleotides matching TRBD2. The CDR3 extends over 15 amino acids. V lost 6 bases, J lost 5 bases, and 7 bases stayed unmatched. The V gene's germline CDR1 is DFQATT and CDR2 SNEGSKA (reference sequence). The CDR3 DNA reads TGCAGTGCGGAAACTAGCGGGGGGCCTACCGGGGAGCTGTTTTTT. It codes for CSAETSGGPTGELFF.

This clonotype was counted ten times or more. CDR3 loop: CASSLWQGLTGELFF. In nucleotides, the CDR3 is TGTGCCAGCAGCCTTTGGCAGGGGCTCACCGGGGAGCTGTTTTTT. The V gene is TRBV5-5, the J gene TRBJ2-2; a weak D match, TRBD1 (6 bases). The germline gives CDR1 SGHKS, CDR2 YYEKEE (reference sequence). The CDR3 runs 15 residues. Trimming removed 4 bases at V and 4 bases at J, with 14 bases between.

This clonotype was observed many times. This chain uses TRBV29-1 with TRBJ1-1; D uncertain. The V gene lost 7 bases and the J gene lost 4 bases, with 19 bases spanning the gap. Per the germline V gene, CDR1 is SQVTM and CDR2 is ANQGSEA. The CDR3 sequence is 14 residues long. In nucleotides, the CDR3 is TGCAGCGCAGATAAGGACGGCCTGGGCACTGAAGCTTTCTTT. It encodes CSADKDGLGTEAFF.

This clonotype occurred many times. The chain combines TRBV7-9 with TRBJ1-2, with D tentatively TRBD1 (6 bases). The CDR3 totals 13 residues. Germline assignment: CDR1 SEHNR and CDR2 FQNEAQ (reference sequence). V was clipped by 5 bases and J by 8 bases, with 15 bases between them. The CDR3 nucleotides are TGTGCCAGCAGCGTGGACAGCGGAGGGGGCTACACCTTC. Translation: CASSVDSGGGYTF.

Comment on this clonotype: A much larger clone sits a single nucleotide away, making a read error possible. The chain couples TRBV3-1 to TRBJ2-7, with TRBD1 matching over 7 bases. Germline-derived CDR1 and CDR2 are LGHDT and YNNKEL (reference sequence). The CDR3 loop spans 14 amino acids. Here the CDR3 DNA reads TGTGCCAGCAGCCAAGGGACAGGAAAGTACGATCAGTACTTC. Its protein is CASSQGTGKYDQYF.

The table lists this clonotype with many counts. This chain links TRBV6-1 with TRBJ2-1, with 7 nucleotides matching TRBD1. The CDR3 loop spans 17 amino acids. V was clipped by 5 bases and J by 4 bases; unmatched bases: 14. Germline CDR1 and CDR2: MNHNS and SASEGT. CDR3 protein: CASSKSPDRVVYNEQFF. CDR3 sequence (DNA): TGTGCCAGCAGTAAAAGCCCCGACAGGGTTGTGTACAATGAGCAGTTCTTC.

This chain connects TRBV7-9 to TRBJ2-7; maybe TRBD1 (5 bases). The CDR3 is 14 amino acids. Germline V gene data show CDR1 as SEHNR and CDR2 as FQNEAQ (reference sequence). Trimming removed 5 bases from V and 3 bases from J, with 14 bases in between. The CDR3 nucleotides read TGTGCCAGCAGCCCGTACAGGAATTTCTACGAGCAGTACTTC. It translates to CASSPYRNFYEQYF.

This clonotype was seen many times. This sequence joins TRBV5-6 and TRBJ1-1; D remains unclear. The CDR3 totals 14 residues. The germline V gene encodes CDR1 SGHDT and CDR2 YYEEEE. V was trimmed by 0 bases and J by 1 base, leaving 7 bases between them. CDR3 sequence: CASSLVNTNTEAFF. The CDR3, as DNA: TGTGCCAGCAGCTTGGTCAACACGAACACTGAAGCTTTCTTT. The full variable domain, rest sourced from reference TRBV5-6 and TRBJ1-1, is DAGVTQSPTHLIKTRGQQVTLRCSPKSGHDTVSWYQQALGQGPQFIFQYYEEEERQRGNFPDRFSGHQFPNYSSELNVNALLLGDSALYLCASSLVNTNTEAFFGQGTRLTVV.